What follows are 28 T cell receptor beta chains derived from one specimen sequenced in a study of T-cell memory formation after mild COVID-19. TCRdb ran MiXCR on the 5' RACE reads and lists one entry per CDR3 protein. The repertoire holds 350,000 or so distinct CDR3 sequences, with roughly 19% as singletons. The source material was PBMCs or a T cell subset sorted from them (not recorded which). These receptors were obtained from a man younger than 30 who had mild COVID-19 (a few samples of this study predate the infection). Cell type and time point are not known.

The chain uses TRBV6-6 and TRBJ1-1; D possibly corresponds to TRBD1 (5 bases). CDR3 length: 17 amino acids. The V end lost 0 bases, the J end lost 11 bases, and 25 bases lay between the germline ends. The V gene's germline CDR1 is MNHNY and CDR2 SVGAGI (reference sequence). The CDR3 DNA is TGTGCCAGCAGTTACTCACTTATAGTACCAGGGAGGGGTGAGGCTTTCTTT. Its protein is CASSYSLIVPGRGEAFF.

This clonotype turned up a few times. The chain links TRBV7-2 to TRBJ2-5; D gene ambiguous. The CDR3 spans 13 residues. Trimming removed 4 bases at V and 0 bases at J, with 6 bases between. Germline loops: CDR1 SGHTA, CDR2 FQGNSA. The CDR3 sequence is CASSSEYQETQYF. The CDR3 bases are TGTGCCAGCAGCTCGGAGTACCAAGAGACCCAGTACTTC. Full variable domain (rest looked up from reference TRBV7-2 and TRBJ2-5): GAGVSQSPSNKVTEKGKDVELRCDPISGHTALYWYRQSLGQGLEFLIYFQGNSAPDKSGLPSDRFSAERTGGSVSTLTIQRTQQEDSAVYLCASSSEYQETQYFGPGTRLLVL.

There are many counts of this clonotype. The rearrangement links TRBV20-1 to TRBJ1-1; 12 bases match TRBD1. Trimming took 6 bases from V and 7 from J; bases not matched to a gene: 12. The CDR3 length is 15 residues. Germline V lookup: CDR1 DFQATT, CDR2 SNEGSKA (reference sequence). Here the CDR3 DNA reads TGCAGTGCACAACCGGGACAGGGGGCTTTCGGTGAAGCTTTCTTT. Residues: CSAQPGQGAFGEAFF.

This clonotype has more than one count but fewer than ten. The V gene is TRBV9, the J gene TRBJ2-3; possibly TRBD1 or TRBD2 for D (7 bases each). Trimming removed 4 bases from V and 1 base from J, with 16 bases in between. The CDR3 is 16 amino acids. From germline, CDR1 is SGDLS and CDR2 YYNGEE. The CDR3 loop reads CASSPPGGGGTDTQYF. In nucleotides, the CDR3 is TGTGCCAGCAGCCCGCCAGGGGGGGGTGGCACAGATACGCAGTATTTT.

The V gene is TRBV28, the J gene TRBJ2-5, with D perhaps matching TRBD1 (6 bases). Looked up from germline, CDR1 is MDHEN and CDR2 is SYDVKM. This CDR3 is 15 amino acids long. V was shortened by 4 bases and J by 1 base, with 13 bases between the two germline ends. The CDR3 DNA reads TGTGCCAGCAGTTCCGACAGGAGGACCCAAGAGACCCAGTACTTC. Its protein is CASSSDRRTQETQYF.

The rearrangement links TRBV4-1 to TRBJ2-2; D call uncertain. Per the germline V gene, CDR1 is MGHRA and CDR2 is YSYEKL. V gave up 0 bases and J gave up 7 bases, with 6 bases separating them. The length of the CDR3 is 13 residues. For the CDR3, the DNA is TGCGCCAGCAGCCAAGATCGCGGCGGGGAGCTGTTTTTT. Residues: CASSQDRGGELFF.

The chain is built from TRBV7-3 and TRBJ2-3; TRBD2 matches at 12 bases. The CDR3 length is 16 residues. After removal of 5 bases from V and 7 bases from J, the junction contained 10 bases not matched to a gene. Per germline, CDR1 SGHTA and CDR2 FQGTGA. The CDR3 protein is CASSAPSGGAENTQYF. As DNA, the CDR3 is TGTGCCAGCAGCGCGCCTAGCGGGGGGGCCGAAAATACGCAGTATTTT.

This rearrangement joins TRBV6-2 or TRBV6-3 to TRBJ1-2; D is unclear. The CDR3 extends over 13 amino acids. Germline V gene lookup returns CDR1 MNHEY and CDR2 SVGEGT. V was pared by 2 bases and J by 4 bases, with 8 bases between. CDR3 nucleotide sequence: TGTGCCAGCAGTTACGAGCGTACCTATGGCTACACCTTC. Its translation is CASSYERTYGYTF.

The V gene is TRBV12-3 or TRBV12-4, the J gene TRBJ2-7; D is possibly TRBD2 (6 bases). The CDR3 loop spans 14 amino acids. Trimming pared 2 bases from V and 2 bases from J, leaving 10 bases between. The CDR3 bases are TGTGCCAGCAGTTTACCTAGCGCCCCCTACGAGCAGTACTTC. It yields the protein CASSLPSAPYEQYF.

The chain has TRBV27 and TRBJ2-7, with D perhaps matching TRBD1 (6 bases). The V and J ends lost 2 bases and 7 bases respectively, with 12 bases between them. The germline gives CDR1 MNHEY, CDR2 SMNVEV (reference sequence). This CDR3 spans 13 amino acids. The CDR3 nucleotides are TGTGCCAGCAGTTTAGGCCCCGGACAGGAGCAGTACGTC. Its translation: CASSLGPGQEQYV.

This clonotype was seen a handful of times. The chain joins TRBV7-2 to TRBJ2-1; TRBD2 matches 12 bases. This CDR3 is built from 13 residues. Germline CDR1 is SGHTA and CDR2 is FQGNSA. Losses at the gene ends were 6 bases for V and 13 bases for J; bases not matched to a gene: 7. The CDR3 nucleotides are TGTGCCAGCAGACAAGGACTAGCGGGGTCCCAGTTCTTC. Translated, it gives CASRQGLAGSQFF.

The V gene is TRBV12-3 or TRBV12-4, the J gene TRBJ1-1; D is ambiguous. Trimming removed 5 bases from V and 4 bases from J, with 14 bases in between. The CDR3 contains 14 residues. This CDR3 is CASSPVQAGTEAFF. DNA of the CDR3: TGTGCCAGCAGTCCCGTCCAGGCGGGCACTGAAGCTTTCTTT.

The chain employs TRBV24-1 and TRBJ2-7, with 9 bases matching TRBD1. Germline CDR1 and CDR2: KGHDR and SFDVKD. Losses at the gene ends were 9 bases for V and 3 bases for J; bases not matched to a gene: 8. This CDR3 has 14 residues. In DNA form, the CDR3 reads TGTGCCACCCAGCTCAGGACAGGGGACTACGAGCAGTACTTC. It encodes CATQLRTGDYEQYF.

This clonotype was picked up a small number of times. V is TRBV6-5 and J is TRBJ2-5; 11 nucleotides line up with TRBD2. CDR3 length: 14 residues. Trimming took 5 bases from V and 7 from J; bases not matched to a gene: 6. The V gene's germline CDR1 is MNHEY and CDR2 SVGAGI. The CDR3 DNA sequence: TGTGCCAGCAGTCCGGGACTAGCGGTGGGGACCCAGTACTTC. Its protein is CASSPGLAVGTQYF.

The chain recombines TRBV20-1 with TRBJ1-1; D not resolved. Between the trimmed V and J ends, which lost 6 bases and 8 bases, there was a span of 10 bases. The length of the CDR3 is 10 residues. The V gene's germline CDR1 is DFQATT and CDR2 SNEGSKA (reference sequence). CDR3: CSAKMREAFF. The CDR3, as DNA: TGCAGTGCAAAGATGAGAGAAGCTTTCTTT.

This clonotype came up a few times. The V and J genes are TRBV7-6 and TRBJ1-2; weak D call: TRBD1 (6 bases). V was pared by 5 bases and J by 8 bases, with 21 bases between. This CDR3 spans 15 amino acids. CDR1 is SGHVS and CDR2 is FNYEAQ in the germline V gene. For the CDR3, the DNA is TGTGCCAGCAGCCAGTGGGAGGGTGATCAGGGGGGCTACACCTTC. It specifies CASSQWEGDQGGYTF.

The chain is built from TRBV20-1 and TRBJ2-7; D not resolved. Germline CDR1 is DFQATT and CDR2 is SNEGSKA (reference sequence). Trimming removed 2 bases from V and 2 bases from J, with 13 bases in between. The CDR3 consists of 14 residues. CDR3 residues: CSARPTLGAYEQYF. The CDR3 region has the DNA TGCAGTGCTAGACCCACACTTGGGGCCTACGAGCAGTACTTC.

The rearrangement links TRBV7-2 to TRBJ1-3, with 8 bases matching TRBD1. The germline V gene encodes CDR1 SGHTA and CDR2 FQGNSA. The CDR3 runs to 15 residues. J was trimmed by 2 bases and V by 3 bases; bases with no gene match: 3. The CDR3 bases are TGTGCCAGCAGCTTTCAGGGGGCGGCTGGAAACACCATATATTTT. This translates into CASSFQGAAGNTIYF.

CDR3 DNA sequence: TGTGCCACCAGCAGAGATATGGGTAGTGCAGATACGCAGTATTTT. Its translation: CATSRDMGSADTQYF. The rearrangement uses TRBV15 and TRBJ2-3, with no clear D. This CDR3 is 15 amino acids long. CDR1 LNHNV and CDR2 YYDKDF come from the germline V gene (reference sequence). With 0 bases removed from V and 4 bases from J, the gap between germline ends came to 11 bases.

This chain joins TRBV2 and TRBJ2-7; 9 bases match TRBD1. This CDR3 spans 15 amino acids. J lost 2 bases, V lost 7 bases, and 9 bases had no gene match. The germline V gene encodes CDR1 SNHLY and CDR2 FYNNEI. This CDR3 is CASTLTGGLTYEQYF. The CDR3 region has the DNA TGTGCCAGCACACTGACAGGGGGACTTACCTACGAGCAGTACTTC.

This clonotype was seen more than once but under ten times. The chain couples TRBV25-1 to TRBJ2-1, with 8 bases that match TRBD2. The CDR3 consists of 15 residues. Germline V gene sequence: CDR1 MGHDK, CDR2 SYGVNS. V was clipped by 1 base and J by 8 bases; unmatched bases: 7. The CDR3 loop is CASSESGLGRYEQFF. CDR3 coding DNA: TGTGCCAGCAGTGAATCGGGACTAGGGCGCTATGAGCAGTTCTTC.

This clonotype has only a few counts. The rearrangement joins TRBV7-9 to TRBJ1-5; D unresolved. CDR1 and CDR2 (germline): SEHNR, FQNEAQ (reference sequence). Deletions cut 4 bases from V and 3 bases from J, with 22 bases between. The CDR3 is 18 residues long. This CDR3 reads CASSSPVKAPSDNQPQHF. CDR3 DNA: TGTGCCAGCAGCTCTCCGGTCAAGGCCCCTTCCGACAATCAGCCCCAGCATTTT.

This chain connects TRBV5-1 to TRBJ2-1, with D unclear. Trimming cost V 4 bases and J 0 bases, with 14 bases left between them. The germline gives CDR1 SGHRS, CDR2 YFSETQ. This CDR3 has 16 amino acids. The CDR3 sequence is CASSPKDQSSYNEQFF. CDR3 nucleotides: TGCGCCAGCAGCCCAAAGGACCAGAGCTCCTACAATGAGCAGTTCTTC.

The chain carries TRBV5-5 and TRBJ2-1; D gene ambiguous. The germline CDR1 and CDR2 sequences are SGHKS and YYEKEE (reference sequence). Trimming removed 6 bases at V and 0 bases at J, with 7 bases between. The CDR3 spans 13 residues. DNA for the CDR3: TGTGCCAGCACCCGGAGCTCCTACAATGAGCAGTTCTTC. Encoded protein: CASTRSSYNEQFF.

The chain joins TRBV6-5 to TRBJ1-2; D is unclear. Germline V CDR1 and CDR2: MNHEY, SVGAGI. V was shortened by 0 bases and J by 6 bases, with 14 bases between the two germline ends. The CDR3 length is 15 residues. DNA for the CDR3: TGTGCCAGCAGTTACTCGACCAGTCTGGGCGATGGCTACACCTTC. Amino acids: CASSYSTSLGDGYTF.

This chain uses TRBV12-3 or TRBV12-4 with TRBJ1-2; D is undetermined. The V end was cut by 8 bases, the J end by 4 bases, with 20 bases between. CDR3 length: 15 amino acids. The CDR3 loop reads CASQGGLRSGYGYTF. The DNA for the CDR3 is TGTGCCAGCCAAGGCGGGCTCCGAAGTGGCTATGGCTACACCTTC.

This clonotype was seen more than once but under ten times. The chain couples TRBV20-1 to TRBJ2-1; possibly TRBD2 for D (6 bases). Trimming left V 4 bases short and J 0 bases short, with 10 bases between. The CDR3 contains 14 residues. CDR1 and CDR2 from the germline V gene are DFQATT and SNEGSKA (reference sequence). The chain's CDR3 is CSANRGSSYNEQFF. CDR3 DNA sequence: TGCAGTGCTAATCGGGGGAGCTCCTACAATGAGCAGTTCTTC.

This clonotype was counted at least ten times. The CDR3, as DNA: TGCGCCAGCAGCCTTCGGACTAGCGGGGGGGGTGCAGATACGCAGTATTTT. Its protein is CASSLRTSGGGADTQYF. V gene TRBV4-3 combines with J gene TRBJ2-3; TRBD2 aligns across 15 bases. The J segment lost 4 bases and the V segment lost 4 bases, leaving 6 bases of the junction unmatched. Germline CDR1 LGHNA, CDR2 YSLEER. The CDR3 contains 17 residues.